This is a list of T cell receptor beta chains from one sample in a study of siplizumab effects on memory and regulatory T cells. The assay was immunoSEQ multiplex PCR, and TCRdb's table has in-frame clones only and misses some. The sample contains approximately 94,000 clones, around 97% of which appear only once. Sequences were obtained from naive CD4+ T cells sorted from blood. The receptors stem from a human donor in good health. CDR3s leave out the opening cysteine and the closing phenylalanine or tryptophan.

j_call v_call cdr3_aa
TRBJ1-1 TRBV10-3 ATKTGAGTEAF
TRBJ2-3 TRBV19 ASRAIDRDTDTQY
TRBJ2-3 TRBV5-1 ASSQGLPSTDTQY
TRBJ2-3 TRBV7-6 ASSQRVAGVSTDTQY
TRBJ1-1 TRBV6-1 ASTTGGIGWTEAF
TRBJ1-2 TRBV7-2 ASSPSGGGYT
TRBJ1-5 TRBV6-1 ASTLRLGSNQPQH
TRBJ1-2 TRBV7-9 ASSLNRTNYGYT
TRBJ1-6 TRBV7-3 ASSVDRDSPLH
TRBJ2-3 TRBV27 ASSFRTPTDTQY
TRBJ2-4 TRBV4-1 ASSQSGQGKNIQY